A single sample is the source of the 21 T cell receptor beta chains below, sequenced in a study of control samples from healthy donors and cancer patients. Clones were read by immunoSEQ multiplex PCR, and TCRdb kept only the in-frame ones, dropping some. The data show about 70,000 clones, approximately 87% seen once. Sequenced: blood. The receptors originated from a man in his fifties in good health.

The chain joins TRBV7-9 to TRBJ2-3; 9 nucleotides match TRBD1. Trimming at V came to 5 bases and at J to 3 bases, leaving 12 bases not matched to a gene. CDR1 and CDR2 from the germline V gene are SEHNR and FQNEAQ (reference sequence). The CDR3 sequence is 17 residues long. The CDR3 reads CASSHATGGVRTDTQYF. The CDR3 DNA reads as TGTGCCAGCAGCCACGCAACAGGGGGCGTTAGGACAGATACGCAGTATTTT.

Sample share makes this clone hyperexpanded (1% or more). The chain combines TRBV28 with TRBJ2-7, with 8 positions matching TRBD1. The CDR3 runs to 17 residues. Germline CDR1 reads MDHEN; CDR2 reads SYDVKM. After removal of 5 bases from V and 6 bases from J, the junction contained 18 bases not matched to a gene. Here the CDR3 reads CASSTTTGGQGIGEQYF. The CDR3 nucleotides are TGTGCCAGCAGTACAACTACCGGTGGACAGGGCATAGGCGAGCAGTACTTC.

The V call is TRBV2, the J call TRBJ1-5; possible D gene TRBD1, 5 bases. Per the germline V gene, CDR1 is SNHLY and CDR2 is FYNNEI. CDR3 length: 13 amino acids. V was shortened by 7 bases and J by 9 bases, with 16 bases between the two germline ends. CDR3 sequence reads: CASKVDSSWPQHF. The CDR3 region has the DNA TGTGCCAGCAAAGTAGACAGTTCTTGGCCCCAGCATTTT.

The rearrangement links TRBV2 to TRBJ2-1; D unclear. V was pared by 10 bases and J by 4 bases, with 5 bases between. Looked up from germline, CDR1 is SNHLY and CDR2 is FYNNEI. The CDR3 is 10 residues long. Here the CDR3 DNA reads TGTGCCATCGATTACAATGAGCAGTTCTTC. Translating it yields CAIDYNEQFF.

V usage is TRBV29-1 and J usage is TRBJ1-5; D possibly corresponds to TRBD1 (5 bases). Trimming took off 3 bases at V and 11 bases at J, with 11 bases between the two ends. CDR1 is SQVTM, CDR2 ANQGSEA, per germline. The length of the CDR3 is 11 residues. CDR3 DNA: TGCAGCGTTGATACAGGTCGGACCCAGCATTTT. Its translation is CSVDTGRTQHF.

CDR3 sequence: CASSPSGADRITGELFF. CDR3 coding DNA: TGTGCCAGCAGCCCTAGCGGGGCAGATAGAATAACCGGGGAGCTGTTTTTT. The rearrangement uses TRBV7-9 and TRBJ2-2, with TRBD2 matching over 9 bases. Trimming cost V 5 bases and J 5 bases; bases outside gene matches: 12. Germline-derived CDR1 and CDR2 are SEHNR and FQNEAQ (reference sequence). This CDR3 region has 17 residues.

This clone was seen a single time. The chain uses TRBV15 and TRBJ1-1; 9 bases match TRBD1. This CDR3 region has 13 residues. Trimming removed 1 base from V and 6 bases from J; junction bases left unmatched: 0. Germline lookup yields CDR1 LNHNV and CDR2 YYDKDF (reference sequence). Here the CDR3 DNA reads TGTGCCACCAGCAGAGGGACAGGGGCTGAAGCTTTCTTT. Translation: CATSRGTGAEAFF.

The V gene is TRBV4-3, the J gene TRBJ1-1; the D gene is possibly TRBD1 (5 bases). The CDR3 totals 15 residues. V lost 10 bases and J lost 7, with 25 bases in between. Germline V gives CDR1 LGHNA, CDR2 YSLEER. CDR3 sequence: CATSQGTTLSVEAFF. The CDR3 DNA reads as TGCGCCACCAGTCAGGGAACCACGCTATCCGTTGAAGCTTTCTTT.

This clone was picked up a small number of times. Written as DNA, the CDR3 is TGTGCCTGGAGTGTAGGGCAGTATAGCAATCAGCCCCAGCATTTT. It is translated as CAWSVGQYSNQPQHF. The chain couples TRBV30 to TRBJ1-5; no firm D call. The CDR3 is 15 amino acids. V lost 0 bases and J lost 0, with 9 bases in between. Germline values: CDR1 GTSNPN, CDR2 SVGIG (reference sequence).

This clone turned up a few times. CDR3 loop: CASSLALGVYNEQFF. The CDR3 DNA reads TGTGCCAGCAGCTTAGCCCTAGGAGTCTACAATGAGCAGTTCTTC. V gene TRBV7-2 combines with J gene TRBJ2-1, with no clear D. The CDR3 is 15 amino acids. The V end lost 0 bases, the J end lost 3 bases, and 9 bases lay between the germline ends. The germline CDR1 and CDR2 sequences are SGHTA and FQGNSA.

This clone was detected only once. V and J are TRBV5-6 and TRBJ2-3; D could derive from TRBD1 or TRBD2 (5 bases each). From germline, CDR1 is SGHDT and CDR2 YYEEEE. V lost 6 bases and J 4 bases, leaving 18 bases between the germline ends. This CDR3 has 15 residues. CDR3 amino acids: CASISVAGSSDTQYF. In nucleotides, the CDR3 is TGTGCCAGCATATCTGTGGCAGGGAGCTCAGATACGCAGTATTTT.

The chain has TRBV6-5 and TRBJ2-7; D is undetermined. CDR3 length equals 15 residues. The germline CDR1 and CDR2 sequences are MNHEY and SVGAGI. V lost 0 bases and J lost 2, with 11 bases in between. CDR3: CASSYSKYGTYEQYF. The DNA of the CDR3 is TGTGCCAGCAGTTACTCGAAGTACGGAACCTACGAGCAGTACTTC.

This sequence joins TRBV5-4 and TRBJ1-2; 12 bases match TRBD1. Per germline, CDR1 SGHNT and CDR2 YYREEE (reference sequence). Unmatched junction bases numbered 9, after V lost 4 bases and J lost 2 bases. CDR3 length: 17 residues. The CDR3 nucleotides read TGTGCCAGCAGCCGAGGGACAGGGGGCAAAGTAAACTATGGCTACACCTTC. Residues: CASSRGTGGKVNYGYTF.

The chain carries TRBV18 and TRBJ2-1; TRBD2 matches 8 bases. V lost 3 bases, J lost 4 bases, and 8 bases stayed unmatched. CDR1 is KGHSH, CDR2 LQKENI, per germline. The CDR3 extends over 16 amino acids. The CDR3 spells CASSPRLAGGYNEQFF. The CDR3 DNA reads TGTGCCAGCTCACCCCGCCTGGCGGGAGGTTACAATGAGCAGTTCTTC.

The chain combines TRBV28 with TRBJ1-4; 9 nucleotides agree with TRBD1. The CDR3 loop spans 14 amino acids. Germline lookup yields CDR1 MDHEN and CDR2 SYDVKM. Trimming removed 3 bases from V and 13 bases from J; junction bases left unmatched: 9. This CDR3 is CASSFLQGAQGLFF. CDR3 nucleotide sequence: TGTGCCAGCAGTTTCTTACAGGGGGCCCAGGGACTGTTTTTT.

V and J are TRBV6-2 or TRBV6-3 and TRBJ2-1; a possible D gene is TRBD2 (5 bases). V was cut by 4 bases and J by 8 bases, with 18 bases left in between. The length of the CDR3 is 15 residues. Germline CDR1 reads MNHEY; CDR2 reads SVGEGT. CDR3 sequence (DNA): TGTGCCAGCAGTTTACGGGATCGGGCTAGGGATGAGCAGTTCTTC. Translating it yields CASSLRDRARDEQFF.

The chain combines TRBV28 with TRBJ1-4, with 7 bases that match TRBD1. This CDR3 is built from 15 residues. J was trimmed by 5 bases and V by 6 bases; bases with no gene match: 9. Per germline, CDR1 MDHEN and CDR2 SYDVKM. The CDR3 DNA reads as TGTGCCAGCAGCTCAACCGGGACAGTAAATGAAAAACTGTTTTTT. This translates into CASSSTGTVNEKLFF.

The chain has TRBV3-1 (or the pseudogene TRBV3-2) and TRBJ1-1; D uncertain. Germline V gene sequence: CDR1 LGHDT, CDR2 YNNKEL (reference sequence). Trimming removed 1 base at V and 4 bases at J, with 7 bases between. CDR3 length: 13 residues. The CDR3 DNA is TGTGCCAGCAGCCAAGGGCAGAGCACTGAAGCTTTCTTT. This translates into CASSQGQSTEAFF.

The V call is TRBV14, the J call TRBJ2-2, with unresolved D. Germline lookup yields CDR1 SGHDN and CDR2 FVKESK. This CDR3 region has 13 residues. V was clipped by 2 bases and J by 7 bases, with 8 bases between them. The CDR3 is CASSQIAHGELFF. DNA for the CDR3: TGTGCCAGCAGCCAAATAGCTCACGGGGAGCTGTTTTTT.

This rearrangement joins TRBV3-1 (or the pseudogene TRBV3-2) to TRBJ1-4, with D unresolved. The CDR3 covers 14 residues. V was cut by 0 bases and J by 10 bases, with 12 bases left in between. Per the germline V gene, CDR1 is LGHDT and CDR2 is YNNKEL (reference sequence). Written as DNA, the CDR3 is TGTGCCAGCAGCCAAGATAGGCGTCTAGGAAAACTGTTTTTT. It encodes CASSQDRRLGKLFF.

The V gene is TRBV6-5, the J gene TRBJ2-2; D uncertain. The CDR3 has 16 residues. V lost 0 bases to trimming and J lost 0 bases, with 8 bases between them. From germline, CDR1 is MNHEY and CDR2 SVGAGI. CDR3 protein: CASSYSGAPNTGELFF. In DNA form, the CDR3 reads TGTGCCAGCAGTTACTCAGGAGCTCCGAACACCGGGGAGCTGTTTTTT.